This T cell receptor (beta chain) is drawn from a study of cytomegalovirus exposure and HLA in healthy donors. CDR1 and CDR2 from the germline V gene are SGHTA and FQGNSA. The V end lost 1 base, the J end lost 5 bases, and 9 bases lay between the germline ends. The CDR3 loop spans 13 amino acids. PCR amplification relied on 60 Vbeta primers (plus 13 Jbeta primers). Measured with immunoSEQ multiplex PCR; TCRdb has only the in-frame clones, and not every one. The sample carries about 190,000 clones, roughly 77% recorded once. This receptor was taken from a woman between 45 and 65 years old in good health and CMV-seronegative. Source material: PBMCs. This chain joins TRBV7-2 and TRBJ2-7; possible D gene TRBD2, 6 bases. CDR3 sequence: CASSLGRGDEQYF. For the CDR3, the DNA is TGTGCCAGCAGCTTAGGGAGGGGAGACGAGCAGTACTTC.